This T cell receptor (beta chain) was recovered during a study of CD4 T cells in relation to SARS-CoV-2 and coronaviruses. Study outcomes and limitations: Crossreactivity was assessed only for spike protein, not other viral proteins. In 55% to 75% of donors, memory CD4+ clonotypes crossrecognized SARS-CoV-2 and at least one common cold coronavirus spike.

Before the COVID-19 pandemic, during about 2011-2019, CD4+ T cells were taken from unexposed donors. Naive and memory CD4+ T cell DNA was deep-sequenced without culture. Clones were read by immunoSEQ multiplex PCR, and TCRdb kept only the in-frame ones, dropping some. Here the sample spans some 65,000 clones, 87% being singletons. Note on this clone: Antigen: not known.

Sequencing was carried out using memory CD4+ T cells from PBMCs. This TCR was sampled from a human donor in good health.

The DNA for the CDR3 is TGTGCCAGCAGTTTTCAGGGATCCGTAGGAGGCTACACCTTC. The encoded protein is CASSFQGSVGGYTF. V is TRBV28 and J is TRBJ1-2; weak D call: TRBD1 (5 bases). The CDR3 runs to 14 residues. Trimming cost V 3 bases and J 8 bases, with 16 bases left between them. Germline lookup yields CDR1 MDHEN and CDR2 SYDVKM.